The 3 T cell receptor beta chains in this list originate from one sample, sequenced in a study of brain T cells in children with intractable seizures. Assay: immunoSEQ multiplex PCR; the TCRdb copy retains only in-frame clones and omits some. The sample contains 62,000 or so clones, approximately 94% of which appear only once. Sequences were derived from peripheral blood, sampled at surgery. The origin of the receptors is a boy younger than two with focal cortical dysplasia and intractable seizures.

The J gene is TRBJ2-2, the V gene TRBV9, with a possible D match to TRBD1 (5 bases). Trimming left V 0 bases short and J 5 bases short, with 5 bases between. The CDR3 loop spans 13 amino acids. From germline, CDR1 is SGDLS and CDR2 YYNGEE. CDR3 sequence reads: CASSVAGTGELFF. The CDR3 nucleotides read TGTGCCAGCAGCGTAGCAGGGACCGGGGAGCTGTTTTTT.

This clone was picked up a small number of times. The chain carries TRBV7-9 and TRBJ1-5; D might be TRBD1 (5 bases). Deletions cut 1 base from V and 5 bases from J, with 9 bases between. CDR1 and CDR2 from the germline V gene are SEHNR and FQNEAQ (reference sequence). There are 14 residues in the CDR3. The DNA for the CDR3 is TGTGCCAGCAGCTTAGGGGGGTTGCATCAGCCCCAGCATTTT. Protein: CASSLGGLHQPQHF.

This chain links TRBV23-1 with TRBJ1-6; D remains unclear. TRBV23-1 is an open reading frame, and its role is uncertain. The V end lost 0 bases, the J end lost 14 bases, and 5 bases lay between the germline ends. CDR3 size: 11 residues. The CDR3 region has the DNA TGCGCCAGCAGTCAATCTAAGACCCTCCACTTT. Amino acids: CASSQSKTLHF.